A selection of T cell receptor beta chains follows, all from one sample in a study of blood T cells in healthy people across ages. Each CDR3 protein is one row after TCRdb ran MiXCR on the 5' RACE reads. The sample lists 550,000 to 600,000 distinct CDR3 sequences, around half occurring once. Material for sequencing was blood. These receptors originate from an elderly man in good health. Each CDR3 is given with its conserved first and last residue. A D gene is named only where the DNA matches it firmly. Where a row states a size, it is once, few, many or the class of an expanded clone; other rows omit it.

j_call | d_call | v_call | clone_size | cdr3_nt | cdr3_aa
TRBJ2-3 | . | TRBV20-1 | . | TGCAGTGCTAGCCCTGCATCAGGAAGGACAGATACGCTGTATTTT | CSASPASGRTDTLYF
TRBJ2-7 | . | TRBV28 | . | TGTGCCAGCAGTTTACGGGGGGCAGGGACGCGCGAGCAGTACTTC | CASSLRGAGTREQYF
TRBJ2-7 | . | TRBV7-2 | few | TGTGCCAGCAGCCAGAGACCCTCCTACGAGCAGTACTTC | CASSQRPSYEQYF
TRBJ2-7 | TRBD2 | TRBV4-1 | once | TGCGCCAGCAGCCAAAGGACTAGCGGGAGTACCTACGAGCAGTACTTC | CASSQRTSGSTYEQYF
TRBJ2-7 | . | TRBV3-1 | . | TGTGCCAGCAGCCAGACAGGAGGGTTGGACGAGCAGTACTTC | CASSQTGGLDEQYF
TRBJ2-7 | . | TRBV7-2 | few | TGTGCCAGCAGCTTAGGTCCGCTTTCAAACTACGAGCAGTACTTC | CASSLGPLSNYEQYF
TRBJ2-7 | TRBD1 | TRBV6-1 | . | TGTGCCAGCAGTGGGACAGGGCAAAGGTTCAATGAGCAGTACTTC | CASSGTGQRFNEQYF
TRBJ2-1 | TRBD1 | TRBV7-2 | . | TGTGCCAGCAGCCAACAGACAGGGGTAGCGATTGAGCAGTTCTTC | CASSQQTGVAIEQFF
TRBJ2-7 | . | TRBV2 | . | TGTGCCAGCAGTGAAAGGCTTGGGGACAATGTTATCTACGAGCAGTACTTC | CASSERLGDNVIYEQYF
TRBJ2-1 | . | TRBV29-1 | . | TGCAGCGTTCTTTGGGGGGCGAGTCGATACGAGCAGTTCTTC | CSVLWGASRYEQFF
TRBJ2-1 | . | TRBV20-1 | few | TGCAGTGCCCATGGTGCAGATTCCTACAATGAGCAGTTCTTC | CSAHGADSYNEQFF
TRBJ1-6 | . | TRBV20-1 | . | TGCAGTGCTCCTCGGGGGGGGAATTCACCCCTCCACTTT | CSAPRGGNSPLHF
TRBJ2-7 | TRBD1 | TRBV7-8 | . | TGTGCCAGCAGCACCTCGGACAGGGGGACCTACGAGCAGTACTTC | CASSTSDRGTYEQYF
TRBJ2-7 | . | TRBV7-9 | . | TGTGTCAGCAGCTTAGACAGACCGACTACCTCCTACGAGCAGTACTTC | CVSSLDRPTTSYEQYF
TRBJ2-3 | TRBD2 | TRBV7-2 | few | TGTGCCAGCAGCCAACCGGGACTAGCGGGGAAAGGGGATACGCAGTATTTT | CASSQPGLAGKGDTQYF
TRBJ2-3 | . | TRBV6-6 | . | TGTGCCAGCACCTATCACGGGGGTGGGCTCACAGATACGCAGTATTTT | CASTYHGGGLTDTQYF
TRBJ2-2 | TRBD2 | TRBV25-1 | few | TGTGCCAGCAGTGGGGGACTAGCGGGAGTTGGCACCGGGGAGCTGTTTTTT | CASSGGLAGVGTGELFF
TRBJ2-7 | . | TRBV29-1 | . | TGCAGCGTTGCGTCCGCGGGCTACGAGCAGTACTTC | CSVASAGYEQYF
TRBJ1-5 | . | TRBV21-1 | . | TGTGCCAGCAGCATTACAGGGAACAATCAGCCCCAGCATTTT | CASSITGNNQPQHF
TRBJ2-5 | TRBD2 | TRBV4-1 | . | TGCGCCAGCAGCCAAGGGACTAGCGGGAAAGAGACCCAGTACTTC | CASSQGTSGKETQYF
TRBJ2-7 | TRBD1 | TRBV6-5 | many | TGTGCCAGCAGCTCAAAAGGGACAGGGGTCTACGAGCAGTACTTC | CASSSKGTGVYEQYF
TRBJ2-3 | TRBD2 | TRBV9 | many | TGTGCCAGCAGCATTGGGACTAGCGGGACCGACGATACGCAGTATTTT | CASSIGTSGTDDTQYF
TRBJ2-7 | . | TRBV10-3 | few | TGTGCCATCAGGGCCTACGACGAGCAGTACTTC | CAIRAYDEQYF
TRBJ2-1 | TRBD2 | TRBV29-1 | . | TGCAGCGTTGGCCCTAGCGGGAGAGGGAATGAGCAGTTCTTC | CSVGPSGRGNEQFF
TRBJ2-7 | TRBD2 | TRBV20-1 | . | TGCAGTGCTAGAGATTTTCCCCCGCTAGCGGGGGATCACTACGAGCAGTACTTC | CSARDFPPLAGDHYEQYF
TRBJ2-1 | . | TRBV28 | . | TGTGCCAGCAGTTTAGTAGCAGAAGTCTTCAATGAGCAGTTCTTC | CASSLVAEVFNEQFF
TRBJ2-1 | . | TRBV10-2 | . | TGCGCCAGCAGGCGGGGGCTTTGGGAACAAGAGACCCAGTTCTTC | CASRRGLWEQETQFF
TRBJ2-1 | . | TRBV20-1 | . | TGCAGTGGCGGCAGGGAGGGGGGTGAGCAGTTCTTC | CSGGREGGEQFF
TRBJ2-3 | . | TRBV6-2/TRBV6-3 | . | TGTGCCAGCGGTCGGCCTGGGGGCACAGATACGCAGTATTTT | CASGRPGGTDTQYF
TRBJ2-3 | TRBD2 | TRBV18 | . | TGTGCCAGCTCACCACCGGGGATAGCGGGAGCCCCAGATACGCAGTATTTT | CASSPPGIAGAPDTQYF
TRBJ2-7 | . | TRBV20-1 | . | TGCAGTGCTAGCGGTCCTGGAGCATACGAGCAGTACTTC | CSASGPGAYEQYF
TRBJ2-5 | TRBD1 | TRBV7-9 | once | TGTGCCAGCAGCCTAGCAGGGCAGGGGGTTCGTGAGCAGTACTTC | CASSLAGQGVREQYF
TRBJ1-1 | . | TRBV6-5 | many | TGTGCCAGCAACCCGGGGATCGGTGCGAACACTGAAGCTTTCTTT | CASNPGIGANTEAFF
TRBJ2-7 | . | TRBV19 | . | TGTGCCAGTAGTACGGTCGACACCGCCTACGAGCAGTACTTC | CASSTVDTAYEQYF
TRBJ1-2 | . | TRBV5-1 | . | TGCGCCAGCAGCTGGATAGACACCTTC | CASSWIDTF
TRBJ2-3 | . | TRBV20-1 | few | TGCAGTGCCTCCCCTGGAAGCACAGATACGCAGTATTTT | CSASPGSTDTQYF
TRBJ2-1 | TRBD2 | TRBV7-3 | few | TGTGCCAGCAGCCGCGTCGGGGCTAGCGGGAGTCCTGAGCAGTTCTTC | CASSRVGASGSPEQFF
TRBJ2-3 | . | TRBV7-3 | . | TGTGCCAGCCGGGGAGAAGATACGCAGTATTTT | CASRGEDTQYF
TRBJ2-5 | . | TRBV20-1 | . | TGCAGTGGTTCTAAACAGGGAGAGACCCAGTACTTC | CSGSKQGETQYF
TRBJ2-7 | . | TRBV28 | . | TGTGCCAGCAGTTTGGGCCACAGCTACGAGCAGTACTTC | CASSLGHSYEQYF
TRBJ2-3 | . | TRBV21-1 | . | TGTGCCAGCAGCCCCGCAGGGGGTTCGAACACAGATACGCAGTATTTT | CASSPAGGSNTDTQYF
TRBJ2-5 | . | TRBV18 | . | TGTGCCAGCTCACGAGGGCCCCCGAGAGAGACCCAGTACTTC | CASSRGPPRETQYF
TRBJ2-3 | . | TRBV7-2 | . | TGTGCCAGCAGCTTGCAGGGAACCAGCACAGATACGCAGTATTTT | CASSLQGTSTDTQYF
TRBJ1-2 | . | TRBV10-3 | . | TGTGCCATCAGGGAGACTGTCGGGGGCTACACCTTC | CAIRETVGGYTF
TRBJ1-2 | . | TRBV7-2 | . | TGTGCCAGCAGCTTAGCGTCGGGGGCCCGGATTAACTATGGCTACACCTTC | CASSLASGARINYGYTF
TRBJ2-1 | . | TRBV7-9 | many | TGTGCCAGCAGCTCGACTAGCTCCTACAATGAGCAGTTCTTC | CASSSTSSYNEQFF
TRBJ2-1 | . | TRBV24-1 | few | TGTGCCACCAGTGATTCCCCCTACCACGAGCAGTTCTTC | CATSDSPYHEQFF
TRBJ1-5 | . | TRBV6-6 | many | TGTGCCAGCAGTGACGGACGATATCAGCCCCAGCATTTT | CASSDGRYQPQHF
TRBJ2-3 | TRBD2 | TRBV28 | . | TGTGCCAGCAGTTTCGGACTAGCGGGGGCCTACTTCACAGATACGCAGTATTTT | CASSFGLAGAYFTDTQYF
TRBJ2-3 | . | TRBV10-3 | once | TGTGCCATCAGTGAGCGAGCGGAGAGAACAGATACGCAGTATTTT | CAISERAERTDTQYF
TRBJ2-1 | TRBD2 | TRBV3-1 | once | TGTGCCAGCAGCCAAGTCCCGGGGAGGGACAATGAGCAGTTCTTC | CASSQVPGRDNEQFF
TRBJ1-4 | . | TRBV27 | few | TGTGCCAGCAGCCAGGGACGTCGTAATGAAAAACTGTTTTTT | CASSQGRRNEKLFF
TRBJ2-7 | . | TRBV21-1 | . | TGTGCCAGCAGCAAAGGGCGACTAGCGGACCTCCCCTTTGACGAGCAGTACTTC | CASSKGRLADLPFDEQYF